Presented here are 5 T cell receptor beta chains from one specimen sequenced in a study of blood T cells in healthy people across ages. Primers used in a second PCR of about 7 to 12 cycles were a sample-barcoded 5' primer and a J-beta primer mix. TCRdb used MiXCR to reprocess the 5' RACE reads, holding one entry per CDR3 protein. This sample has about 1,600,000 distinct CDR3 sequences, with 42% found just once. The source material was blood. The receptors shown here come from a woman aged 18-30 years in good health.

This clonotype was picked up a small number of times. The rearrangement uses TRBV20-1 and TRBJ2-1, with 9 nucleotides matching TRBD2. This CDR3 contains 14 residues. V gave up 0 bases and J gave up 6 bases; unmatched junction bases: 3. Germline V gene data show CDR1 as DFQATT and CDR2 as SNEGSKA (reference sequence). The CDR3 region has the DNA TGCAGTGCTAGAGAGCAGCGGGGGGTCAATGAGCAGTTCTTC. Translation: CSAREQRGVNEQFF.

This sequence joins TRBV18 and TRBJ1-1; 9 bases line up with TRBD1. Germline loops: CDR1 KGHSH, CDR2 LQKENI. The CDR3 extends over 16 amino acids. V dropped 0 bases and J dropped 4; count of bases not matched to a gene: 6. The CDR3 reads CASSPPGQGKGTEAFF. The CDR3 nucleotides read TGTGCCAGCTCACCACCCGGACAGGGGAAGGGCACTGAAGCTTTCTTT.

The sample holds many counts of this clonotype. The rearrangement joins TRBV18 to TRBJ2-7; 10 nucleotides agree with TRBD2. This CDR3 region has 13 residues. The V and J ends lost 8 bases and 3 bases, in that order; junction bases with no gene match: 4. Germline lookup yields CDR1 KGHSH and CDR2 LQKENI. The CDR3 sequence: CASSSSGGYEQYF. CDR3 coding DNA: TGTGCCAGCAGTTCTAGCGGGGGCTACGAGCAGTACTTC.

The rearrangement links TRBV3-1 to TRBJ2-7; D possibly uses TRBD1 or TRBD2 (5 bases each). V lost 0 bases and J lost 12, with 15 bases in between. CDR3 length: 13 amino acids. Germline loops: CDR1 LGHDT, CDR2 YNNKEL (reference sequence). CDR3 loop: CASSQEPQGPSYF. CDR3 sequence (DNA): TGTGCCAGCAGCCAAGAGCCCCAGGGACCTTCGTACTTC.

The chain is built from TRBV12-3 or TRBV12-4 and TRBJ2-1, with 7 bases that match TRBD2. The CDR3 is 13 amino acids. Trimming removed 6 bases from V and 10 bases from J; junction bases left unmatched: 9. The CDR3 is CASSTGGVWEQFF. The CDR3 DNA is TGTGCCAGCAGCACTGGGGGGGTGTGGGAGCAGTTCTTC.